This TCR beta chain is from a study of blood T cell repertoires in COVID-19. Generated by immunoSEQ multiplex PCR, the TCRdb table keeps only in-frame clones and is missing some. The table has 250,000 to 300,000 clones, roughly 90% seen once. Germline V gene sequence: CDR1 SGDLS, CDR2 YYNGEE. The CDR3 runs 16 residues. Trimming cost V 0 bases and J 2 bases, with 14 bases left between them. Sequences were obtained from peripheral blood. The gene calls are TRBV9 and TRBJ2-5; D is perhaps TRBD2 (6 bases). The TCR sequence derives from a woman aged 40 to 50 who had recovered from COVID-19. The CDR3 sequence is CASSVGLGGRQETQYF. The DNA for the CDR3 is TGTGCCAGCAGCGTAGGACTGGGAGGACGTCAAGAGACCCAGTACTTC.